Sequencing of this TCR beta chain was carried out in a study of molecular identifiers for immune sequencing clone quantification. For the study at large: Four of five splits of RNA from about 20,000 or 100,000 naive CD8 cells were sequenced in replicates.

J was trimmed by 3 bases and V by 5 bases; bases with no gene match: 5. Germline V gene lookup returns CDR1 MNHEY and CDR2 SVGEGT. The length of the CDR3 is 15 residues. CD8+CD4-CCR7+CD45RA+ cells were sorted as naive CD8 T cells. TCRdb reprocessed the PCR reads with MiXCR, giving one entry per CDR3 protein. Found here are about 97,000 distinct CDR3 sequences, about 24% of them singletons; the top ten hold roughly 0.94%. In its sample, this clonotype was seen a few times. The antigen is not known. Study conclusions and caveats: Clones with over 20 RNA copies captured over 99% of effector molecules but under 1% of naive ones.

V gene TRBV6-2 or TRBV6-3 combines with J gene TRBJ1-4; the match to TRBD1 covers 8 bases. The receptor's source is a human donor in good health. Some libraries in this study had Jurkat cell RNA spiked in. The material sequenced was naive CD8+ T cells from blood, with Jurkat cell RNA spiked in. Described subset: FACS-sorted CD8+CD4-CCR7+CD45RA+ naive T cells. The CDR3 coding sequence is TGTGCCAGCAGTCGACGGACAGGGCCTAATGAAAAACTGTTTTTT. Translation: CASSRRTGPNEKLFF.